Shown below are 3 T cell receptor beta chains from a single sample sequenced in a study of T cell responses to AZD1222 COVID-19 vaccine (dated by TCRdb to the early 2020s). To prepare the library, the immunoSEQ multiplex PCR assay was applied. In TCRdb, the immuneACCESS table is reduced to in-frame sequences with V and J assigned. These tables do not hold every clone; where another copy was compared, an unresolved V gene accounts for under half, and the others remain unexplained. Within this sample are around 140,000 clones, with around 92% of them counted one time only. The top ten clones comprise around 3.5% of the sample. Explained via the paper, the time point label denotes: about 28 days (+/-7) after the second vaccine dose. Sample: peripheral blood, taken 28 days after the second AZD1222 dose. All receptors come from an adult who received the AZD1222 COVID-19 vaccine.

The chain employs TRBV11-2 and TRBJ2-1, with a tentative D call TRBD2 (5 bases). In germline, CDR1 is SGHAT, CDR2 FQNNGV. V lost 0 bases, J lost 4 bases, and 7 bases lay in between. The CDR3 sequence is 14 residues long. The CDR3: CASSLDRGYNEQFF. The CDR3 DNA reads TGTGCCAGCAGCTTAGATCGGGGTTACAATGAGCAGTTCTTC.

DNA for the CDR3: TGCAGTGCGAGTGCGGTCTCTGGAAACACCATATATTTT. Residues: CSASAVSGNTIYF. The chain links TRBV20-1 to TRBJ1-3; D uncertain. Germline lookup yields CDR1 DFQATT and CDR2 SNEGSKA (reference sequence). Trimming removed 6 bases from V and 0 bases from J, with 9 bases in between. The CDR3 has 13 residues.

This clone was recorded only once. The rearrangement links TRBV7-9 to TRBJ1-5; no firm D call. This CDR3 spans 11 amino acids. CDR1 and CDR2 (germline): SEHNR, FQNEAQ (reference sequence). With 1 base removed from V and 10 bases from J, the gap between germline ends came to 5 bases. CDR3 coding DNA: TGTGCCAGCAGCTTAGAGGGACCCCAGCATTTT. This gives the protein CASSLEGPQHF.